This T cell receptor (beta chain) stems from a study of cytomegalovirus exposure and HLA in healthy donors. For this clone: Its antigen is as yet unknown.

The study ran its PCR with 60 Vbeta and 13 Jbeta primers. The assay was immunoSEQ multiplex PCR, and TCRdb's table has in-frame clones only and misses some. The sample has more than 65,000 clones; 60% to 80% are singletons. The CDR3 spans 16 residues. Trimming took off 4 bases at V and 3 bases at J, with 17 bases between the two ends. Germline-derived CDR1 and CDR2 are SGHDT and YYEEEE. Notes on the study in general: Investigators reported 150 to 200 TCR beta chains as tied to cytomegalovirus. An analysis was carried out at a later point. It showed that HLA-associated TCR beta chains were more clonally expanded than equally common non-associated chains. TCR beta V segments were, for the most part, productive about 87% or about 30% of the time in an earlier analysis.

V is TRBV5-6 and J is TRBJ1-5, with D perhaps matching TRBD1 (5 bases). The sample was PBMCs. The TCR originated in a woman in her thirties or forties in good health and CMV-seropositive. The CDR3 nucleotides read TGTGCCAGCAGCAGGAGGGTCACGGGGCTCAATCAGCCCCAGCATTTT. Translation gives CASSRRVTGLNQPQHF.